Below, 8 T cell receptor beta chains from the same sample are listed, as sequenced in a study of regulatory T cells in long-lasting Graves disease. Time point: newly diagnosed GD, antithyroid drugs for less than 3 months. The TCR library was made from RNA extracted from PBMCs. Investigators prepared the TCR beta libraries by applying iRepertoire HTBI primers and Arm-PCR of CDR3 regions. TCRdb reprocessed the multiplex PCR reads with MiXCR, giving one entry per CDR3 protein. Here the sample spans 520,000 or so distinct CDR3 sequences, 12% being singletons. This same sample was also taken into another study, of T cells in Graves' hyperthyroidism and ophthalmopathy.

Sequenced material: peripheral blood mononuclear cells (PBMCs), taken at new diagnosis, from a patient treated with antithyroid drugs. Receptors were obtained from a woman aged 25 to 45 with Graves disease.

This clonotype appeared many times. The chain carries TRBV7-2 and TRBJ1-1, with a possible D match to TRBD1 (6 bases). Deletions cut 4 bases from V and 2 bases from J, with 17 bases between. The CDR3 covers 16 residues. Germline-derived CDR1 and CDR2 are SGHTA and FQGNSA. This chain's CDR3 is CASSSQGAIRNTEAFF. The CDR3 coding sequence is TGTGCCAGCAGCTCACAGGGAGCAATTAGAAACACTGAAGCTTTCTTT.

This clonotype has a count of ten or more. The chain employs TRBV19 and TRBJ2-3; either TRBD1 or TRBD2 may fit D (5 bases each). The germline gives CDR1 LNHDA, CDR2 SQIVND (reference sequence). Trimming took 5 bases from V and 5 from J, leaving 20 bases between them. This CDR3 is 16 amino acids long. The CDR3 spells CASSRPGPSYEDTQYF. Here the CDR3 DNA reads TGTGCCAGTAGTCGACCGGGACCCAGTTACGAAGATACGCAGTATTTT.

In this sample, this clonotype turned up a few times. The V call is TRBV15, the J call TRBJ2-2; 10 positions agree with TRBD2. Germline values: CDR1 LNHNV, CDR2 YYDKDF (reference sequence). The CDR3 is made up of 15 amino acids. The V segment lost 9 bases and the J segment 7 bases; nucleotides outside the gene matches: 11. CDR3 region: CATQTLAGVVGELFF. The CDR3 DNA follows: TGTGCCACTCAGACCCTAGCGGGAGTAGTCGGGGAGCTGTTTTTT.

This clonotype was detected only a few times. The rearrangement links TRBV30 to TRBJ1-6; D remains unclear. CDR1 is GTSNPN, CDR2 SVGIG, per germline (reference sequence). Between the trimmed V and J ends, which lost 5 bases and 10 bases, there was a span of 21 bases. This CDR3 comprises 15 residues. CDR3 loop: CAWFWSVTPKSPLHF. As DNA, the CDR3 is TGTGCCTGGTTTTGGTCAGTCACCCCGAAGTCACCCCTCCACTTT.

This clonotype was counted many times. CDR3 bases: TGTGCCAGCAGGGTGGGACTAGCGGGAACAGAGACCCAGTACTTC. Its translation is CASRVGLAGTETQYF. V usage is TRBV6-1 and J usage is TRBJ2-5; 13 bases match TRBD2. CDR1 and CDR2 (germline): MNHNS, SASEGT. Germline trimming cut 6 bases from V and 4 bases from J; bases unmatched to any gene: 5. CDR3 length: 15 amino acids.

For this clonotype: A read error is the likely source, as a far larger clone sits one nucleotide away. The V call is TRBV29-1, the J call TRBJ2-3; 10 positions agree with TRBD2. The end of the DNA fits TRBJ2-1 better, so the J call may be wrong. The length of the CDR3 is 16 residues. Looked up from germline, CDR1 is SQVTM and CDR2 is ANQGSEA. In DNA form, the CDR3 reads TGCAGCGTTGTGCTAGCGGGAGAGGGGTCCTACAATGGGCAGTTCTTC. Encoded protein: CSVVLAGEGSYNGQFF.

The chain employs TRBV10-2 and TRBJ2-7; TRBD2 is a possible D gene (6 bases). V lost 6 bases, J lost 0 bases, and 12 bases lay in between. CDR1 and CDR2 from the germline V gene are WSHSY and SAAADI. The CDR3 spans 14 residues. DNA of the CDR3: TGCGCCAGCAGGGAACGGGACTTCTCCTACGAGCAGTACTTC. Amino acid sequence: CASRERDFSYEQYF.

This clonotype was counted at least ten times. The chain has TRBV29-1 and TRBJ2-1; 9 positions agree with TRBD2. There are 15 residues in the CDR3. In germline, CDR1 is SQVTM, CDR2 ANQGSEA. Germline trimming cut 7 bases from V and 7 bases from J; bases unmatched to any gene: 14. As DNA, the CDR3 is TGCAGCGCCGTAAGACCTAGCGGGATTAGGAATGAGCAGTTCTTC. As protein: CSAVRPSGIRNEQFF.